This TCR beta chain was profiled in a study of blood T cell repertoires in COVID-19. In the study overall: The origin of the acute and convalescent COVID-19 samples was the United States, Italy and Spain. T cells, B-cell-depleted T cells, or PBMCs provided the cDNA or gDNA that served as material.

Participants came from under 30 US areas, aged roughly 18 to 89 years. Self-reported history from a screening survey and questionnaire set each donor's cohort. The table came from immunoSEQ multiplex PCR; TCRdb's copy has only in-frame clones and leaves some out. The sample lists about 210,000 clones, 80% to 85% seen once, with more than 8.5% in the top ten. There are a few counts of this clone. The CDR3 has 15 residues. Germline values: CDR1 SEHNR, CDR2 FQNEAQ (reference sequence). Trimming shortened V by 5 bases and J by 8 bases, and 21 bases separated the two germline ends. The TCR comes from a woman aged 45-59 years with acute COVID-19. The gene calls are TRBV7-9 and TRBJ1-1, with a possible D match to TRBD1 (5 bases). The sample comprised PBMCs or T cells enriched from blood (not recorded which). In nucleotides, the CDR3 is TGTGCCAGCAGCCCCCTCCTGACAGAAAATGTCGAAGCTTTCTTT. Translation: CASSPLLTENVEAFF.